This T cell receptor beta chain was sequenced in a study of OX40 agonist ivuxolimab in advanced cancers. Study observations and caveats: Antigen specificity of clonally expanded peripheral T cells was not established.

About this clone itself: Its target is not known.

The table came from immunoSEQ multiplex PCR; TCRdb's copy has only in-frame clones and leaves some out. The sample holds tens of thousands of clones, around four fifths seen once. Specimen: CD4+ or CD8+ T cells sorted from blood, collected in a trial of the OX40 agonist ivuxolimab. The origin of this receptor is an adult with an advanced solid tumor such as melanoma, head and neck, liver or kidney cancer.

The CDR3 region has the DNA TGTGCCAGCAGCATGAACAGGGAGGGAGAGACCCAGTACTTC. This translates into CASSMNREGETQYF. The chain recombines TRBV21-1 with TRBJ2-5; the table names TRBD2, a call not compared with the DNA. TRBV21-1 is termed a pseudogene. The CDR3 covers 14 residues.